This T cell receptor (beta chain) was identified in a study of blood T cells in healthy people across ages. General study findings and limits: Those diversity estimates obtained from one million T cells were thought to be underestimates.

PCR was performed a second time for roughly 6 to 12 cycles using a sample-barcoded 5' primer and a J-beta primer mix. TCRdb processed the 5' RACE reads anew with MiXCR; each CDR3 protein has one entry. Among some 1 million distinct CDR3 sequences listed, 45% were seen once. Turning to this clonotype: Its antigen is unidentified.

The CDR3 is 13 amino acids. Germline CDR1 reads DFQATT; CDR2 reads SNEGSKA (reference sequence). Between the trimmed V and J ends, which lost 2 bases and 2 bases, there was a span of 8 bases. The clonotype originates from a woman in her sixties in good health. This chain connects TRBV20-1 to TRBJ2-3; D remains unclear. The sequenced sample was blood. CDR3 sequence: CSARHSLTDTQYF. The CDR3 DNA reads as TGCAGTGCTAGACACTCGCTCACAGATACGCAGTATTTT.